This T cell receptor (beta chain) stems from a study of beta chain features in type 1 diabetes. Findings of the study overall: Naive, central memory and regulatory TCRB repertoires appeared more similar among patients than healthy donors. Reads derived from cDNA could over-represent cells showing high TCR expression. Shortening that was moderate but significant affected the TCRB CDR3s of Type 1 diabetes patients in all four CD4+ subsets.

In total, each donor contributed a single heparinised blood draw that averaged around 0.12 L. This CDR3 contains 13 residues. With 1 base removed from V and 5 bases from J, the gap between germline ends came to 8 bases. This clone showed up just a few times. Its antigen is as yet unknown. Reverse transcribing all isolated RNA meant expressed TCRB transcripts were sequenced. Method: immunoSEQ multiplex PCR; TCRdb's copy keeps in-frame clones and lacks some. The sample lists approximately 600,000 clones, roughly 12% occurring once. This TCR was recovered from a man younger than 40 with type 1 diabetes. Source material: naive CD4+ T cells from blood. J is TRBJ1-2 and V is TRBV23-1; D perhaps matches TRBD1 (6 bases). TRBV23-1 is an ORF, and what it does is uncertain. The CDR3 sequence is CASSQLGGYGYTF. The CDR3 coding sequence is TGCGCCAGCAGTCAATTAGGGGGTTATGGCTACACCTTC.